The 17 T cell receptor beta chains below were found in one sample sequenced in a study of Graves' ophthalmopathy and Graves' hyperthyroidism (dated by TCRdb to between 2017 and 2018). Sequencing used an Illumina HiSeq 2000. For repertoire sequencing, TCR beta CDR3 regions were amplified from RNA transcripts. HTBI primers and the Qiagen OneStep RT-PCR kit were used in a first-round RT-PCR, which was followed by a second-round multiplex PCR, size selection and purification. TCRdb reanalyzed the raw reads on its own, using fastp at Q25 for trimming and MiXCR for clone calling, and kept in-frame beta chains. Entries are consolidated by CDR3 protein sequence, retaining the most common genes and DNA. For this sample there are more than 1,000,000 distinct CDR3 sequences; approximately 35% appear just once. The ten largest clones represent 11% of the sample. The sample was peripheral blood or thyroid tissue (not recorded which). These receptors came from an adult man with Graves' hyperthyroidism.

The chain couples TRBV10-3 to TRBJ1-2; 10 nucleotides align to TRBD1. This CDR3 comprises 13 residues. The germline V gene encodes CDR1 ENHRY and CDR2 SYGVKD. V shed 7 bases and J 10 bases; nucleotides not matched to a gene: 9. CDR3 sequence reads: CAIINPGQGLYTF. CDR3 bases: TGTGCCATCATTAATCCGGGACAGGGGCTCTACACCTTC.

This clonotype showed up many times. This rearrangement joins TRBV4-1 to TRBJ1-2, with a tentative D call TRBD1 (5 bases). Germline V gives CDR1 MGHRA, CDR2 YSYEKL. Between the trimmed V and J ends, which lost 1 base and 5 bases, there was a span of 17 bases. This CDR3 has 16 residues. The CDR3 loop reads CASSQGQTVGSYGYTF. The CDR3 DNA is TGCGCCAGCAGCCAAGGTCAGACAGTGGGATCGTATGGCTACACCTTC.

There are a few counts of this clonotype. The gene calls are TRBV10-2 and TRBJ1-1, with unresolved D. Per germline, CDR1 WSHSY and CDR2 SAAADI. The CDR3 covers 15 residues. V lost 5 bases and J 2 bases, leaving 15 bases between the germline ends. CDR3 amino acids: CASSSGSGGNTEAFF. CDR3 bases: TGCGCCAGCAGTTCTGGCTCGGGCGGTAACACTGAAGCTTTCTTT.

The chain's CDR3 is CATDPAGGSSEQYF. The CDR3 DNA reads as TGTGCCACAGATCCCGCAGGGGGAAGTTCGGAGCAGTACTTC. The genes are TRBV10-3 and TRBJ2-7; 7 bases are a match to TRBD1. V shed 10 bases and J 7 bases; nucleotides not matched to a gene: 16. CDR3 size: 14 residues. Germline-derived CDR1 and CDR2 are ENHRY and SYGVKD.

This clonotype was recorded many times. The chain uses TRBV2 and TRBJ1-4, with D possibly matching TRBD1 (6 bases). The CDR3 has 15 amino acids. CDR1 and CDR2 (germline): SNHLY, FYNNEI. V was trimmed by 8 bases and J by 5 bases, leaving 18 bases between them. CDR3 DNA sequence: TGTGCCAGCCGGGGTCGGGGGACAAGGAATGAAAAACTGTTTTTT. This sequence encodes CASRGRGTRNEKLFF.

The sample holds many counts of this clonotype. The chain links TRBV7-9 to TRBJ2-5, with D possibly being TRBD2 (5 bases). CDR1 and CDR2 (germline): SEHNR, FQNEAQ (reference sequence). Trimming pared 4 bases from V and 2 bases from J, leaving 11 bases between. The CDR3 totals 14 residues. The CDR3 nucleotides read TGTGCCAGCAGCTCGGACCAGCGGCAAGAGACCCAGTACTTC. It specifies CASSSDQRQETQYF.

The chain is built from TRBV2 and TRBJ2-5; TRBD1 agrees at 9 bases. The V and J ends lost 6 bases and 5 bases, in that order; junction bases with no gene match: 7. CDR3 length equals 14 residues. Germline CDR1 SNHLY, CDR2 FYNNEI. The CDR3 coding sequence is TGTGCCAGCAGGCAGACAGGGGGAGGGGAGACCCAGTACTTC. Translation: CASRQTGGGETQYF.

A word on this clonotype: Just one base apart from a much larger clone, this may be a read error. V is TRBV19 and J is TRBJ1-1, with unresolved D. Germline CDR1 reads LNHDA; CDR2 reads SQIVND (reference sequence). CDR3 length: 13 residues. Trimming took off 6 bases at V and 1 base at J, with 9 bases between the two ends. The CDR3 spells CASRKNTNTEAFF. The CDR3 coding sequence is TGTGCCAGTAGGAAGAACACGAACACTGAAGCTTTCTTT. The variable domain in full, with the rest retrieved from reference TRBV19 and TRBJ1-1, is DGGITQSPKYLFRKEGQNVTLSCEQNLNHDAMYWYRQDPGQGLRLIYYSQIVNDFQKGDIAEGYSVSREKKESFPLTVTSAQKNPTAFYLCASRKNTNTEAFFGQGTRLTVV.

There are many counts of this clonotype. The gene calls are TRBV29-1 and TRBJ2-7; possibly TRBD2 for D (6 bases). The CDR3 covers 14 residues. Germline lookup yields CDR1 SQVTM and CDR2 ANQGSEA. The V and J ends lost 3 bases and 2 bases respectively, with 14 bases between them. The CDR3 region is CSVESGRGTYEQYF. The CDR3 DNA sequence: TGCAGCGTTGAGTCGGGTCGCGGGACCTACGAGCAGTACTTC.

J is TRBJ2-7 and V is TRBV20-1, with 7 bases lining up with TRBD1. CDR1 and CDR2 (germline): DFQATT, SNEGSKA (reference sequence). Germline trimming cut 8 bases from V and 2 bases from J; bases unmatched to any gene: 9. The length of the CDR3 is 13 residues. CDR3 in amino acids: CSLILGTAYEQYF. The CDR3 bases are TGCAGTCTGATCCTAGGGACAGCCTACGAGCAGTACTTC.

This clonotype appeared many times. This chain links TRBV7-8 with TRBJ1-5; D is unclear. Germline CDR1 is SGHVS and CDR2 is FQNEAQ. CDR3 length: 16 residues. Trimming pared 1 base from V and 3 bases from J, leaving 13 bases between. CDR3 region: CASSLGGQNNNQPQHF. The CDR3 nucleotides are TGTGCCAGCAGCTTAGGAGGTCAGAATAACAATCAGCCCCAGCATTTT.

The J gene is TRBJ2-7, the V gene TRBV20-1; a weak D match, TRBD1 (6 bases). The CDR3 is 14 residues long. Germline CDR1 DFQATT, CDR2 SNEGSKA (reference sequence). Trimming stripped 5 bases from V and 0 bases from J, with 14 bases between. CDR3 nucleotide sequence: TGCAGTGCTGCGGACAGCCCTAGCTCCTACGAGCAGTACTTC. Amino acid sequence: CSAADSPSSYEQYF.

The chain employs TRBV12-3 or TRBV12-4 and TRBJ2-2; tentative D call: TRBD1 (5 bases). The CDR3 is 14 amino acids. Trimming shortened V by 8 bases and J by 4 bases, and 14 bases separated the two germline ends. For the CDR3, the DNA is TGTGCCAGCGTCCCGCGGCAGGGCACCGGGGAGCTGTTTTTT. As protein: CASVPRQGTGELFF.

This clonotype was recorded a few times. This chain connects TRBV20-1 to TRBJ2-5; no clear D. The DNA end is a closer match to TRBJ2-1, so the J assignment may be wrong. Per germline, CDR1 DFQATT and CDR2 SNEGSKA (reference sequence). There are 14 residues in the CDR3. CDR3 region: CSASSFEDQETQFF. As DNA, the CDR3 is TGCAGTGCTAGTAGTTTCGAGGATCAAGAGACCCAGTTCTTC.

Concerning this clonotype: One end of the junction varies from germline; a read error may be responsible. The chain joins TRBV12-3 or TRBV12-4 to TRBJ1-4, with a possible D match to TRBD1 (5 bases). This CDR3 spans 16 amino acids. The CDR3: CVSSPHLTVRGEKLFF. In DNA form, the CDR3 reads TGTGTCAGCAGTCCCCACTTGACGGTGAGGGGTGAAAAACTGTTTTTT.

Ten or more counts support this clonotype. The chain uses TRBV2 and TRBJ1-4; tentatively, D is TRBD1 (6 bases). The length of the CDR3 is 15 residues. Germline V gene lookup returns CDR1 SNHLY and CDR2 FYNNEI. V was clipped by 7 bases and J by 10 bases, with 22 bases between them. The CDR3: CASNLRGANFGKLFF. For the CDR3, the DNA is TGTGCCAGCAACCTGCGGGGGGCGAATTTTGGAAAACTGTTTTTT.

This clonotype was observed many times. This chain links TRBV15 with TRBJ1-1; no clear D gene. Between the trimmed V and J ends, which lost 5 bases and 7 bases, there was a span of 8 bases. The germline CDR1 and CDR2 sequences are LNHNV and YYDKDF (reference sequence). The CDR3 is 11 amino acids. CDR3 bases: TGTGCCACCAGCGCCCGGAGTGAAGCTTTCTTT. Residues: CATSARSEAFF. Complete variable domain (other parts from reference TRBV15 and TRBJ1-1): DAMVIQNPRYQVTQFGKPVTLSCSQTLNHNVMYWYQQKSSQAPKLLFHYYDKDFNNEADTPDNFQSRRPNTSFCFLDIRSPGLGDTAMYLCATSARSEAFFGQGTRLTVV.